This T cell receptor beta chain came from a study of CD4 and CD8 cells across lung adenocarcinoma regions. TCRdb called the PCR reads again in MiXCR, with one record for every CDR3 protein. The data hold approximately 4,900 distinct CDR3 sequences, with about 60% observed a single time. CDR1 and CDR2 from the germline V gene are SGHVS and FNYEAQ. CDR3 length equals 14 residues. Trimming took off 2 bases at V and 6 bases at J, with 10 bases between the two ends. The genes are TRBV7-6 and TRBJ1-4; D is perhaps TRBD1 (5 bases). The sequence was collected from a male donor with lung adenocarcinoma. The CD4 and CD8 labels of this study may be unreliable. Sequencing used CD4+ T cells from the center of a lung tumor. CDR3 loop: CASSLSGPYEKLFF. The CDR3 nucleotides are TGTGCCAGCAGCTTATCGGGGCCCTATGAAAAACTGTTTTTT.